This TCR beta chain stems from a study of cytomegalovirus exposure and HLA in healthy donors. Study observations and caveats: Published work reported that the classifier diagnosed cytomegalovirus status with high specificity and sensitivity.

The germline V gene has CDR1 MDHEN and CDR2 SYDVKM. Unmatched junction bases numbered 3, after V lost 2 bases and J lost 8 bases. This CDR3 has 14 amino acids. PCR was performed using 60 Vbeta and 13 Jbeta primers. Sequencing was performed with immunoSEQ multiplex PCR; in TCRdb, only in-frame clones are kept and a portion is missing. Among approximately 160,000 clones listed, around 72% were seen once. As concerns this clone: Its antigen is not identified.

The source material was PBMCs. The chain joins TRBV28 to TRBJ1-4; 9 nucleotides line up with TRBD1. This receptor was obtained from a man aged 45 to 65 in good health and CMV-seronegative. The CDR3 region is CASSLHGQGEKLFF. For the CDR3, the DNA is TGTGCCAGCAGTTTACACGGACAGGGGGAAAAACTGTTTTTT.